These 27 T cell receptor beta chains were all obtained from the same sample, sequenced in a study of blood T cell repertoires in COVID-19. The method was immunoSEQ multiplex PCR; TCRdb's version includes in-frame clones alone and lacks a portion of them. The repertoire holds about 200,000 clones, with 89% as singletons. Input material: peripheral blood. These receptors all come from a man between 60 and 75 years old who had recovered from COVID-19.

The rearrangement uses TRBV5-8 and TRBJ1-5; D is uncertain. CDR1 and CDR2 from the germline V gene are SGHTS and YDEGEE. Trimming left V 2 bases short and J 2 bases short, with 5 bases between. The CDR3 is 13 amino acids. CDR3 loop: CASSLRGNQPQHF. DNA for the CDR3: TGTGCCAGCAGCTTACGGGGCAATCAGCCCCAGCATTTT.

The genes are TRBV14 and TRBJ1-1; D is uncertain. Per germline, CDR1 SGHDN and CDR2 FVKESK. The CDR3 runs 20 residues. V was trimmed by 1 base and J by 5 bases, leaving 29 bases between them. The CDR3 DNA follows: TGTGCCAGCAGCCAAGCTCAGCGGCCAGGCCCTTTCGGTCTGTGGACTGAAGCTTTCTTT. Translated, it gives CASSQAQRPGPFGLWTEAFF.

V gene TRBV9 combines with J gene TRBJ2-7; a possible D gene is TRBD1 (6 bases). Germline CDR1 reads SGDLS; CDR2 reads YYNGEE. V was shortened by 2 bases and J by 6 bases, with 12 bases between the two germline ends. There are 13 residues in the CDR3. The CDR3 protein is CASSVSPGAEQYF. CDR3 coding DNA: TGTGCCAGCAGCGTTAGCCCAGGGGCCGAGCAGTACTTC.

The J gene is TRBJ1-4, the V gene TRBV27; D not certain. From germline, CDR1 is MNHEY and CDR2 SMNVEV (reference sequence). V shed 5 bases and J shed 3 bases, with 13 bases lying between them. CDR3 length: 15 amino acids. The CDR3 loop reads CASSTRPVPNEKLFF. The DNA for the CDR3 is TGTGCCAGCAGTACGAGGCCGGTCCCTAATGAAAAACTGTTTTTT.

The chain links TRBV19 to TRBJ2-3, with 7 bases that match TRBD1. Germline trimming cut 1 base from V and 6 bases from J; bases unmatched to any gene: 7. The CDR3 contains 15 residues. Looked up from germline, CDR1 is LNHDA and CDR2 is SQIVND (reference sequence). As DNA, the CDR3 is TGTGCCAGTAGTATAGGAGACAGGGTCTTGGATACGCAGTATTTT. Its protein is CASSIGDRVLDTQYF.

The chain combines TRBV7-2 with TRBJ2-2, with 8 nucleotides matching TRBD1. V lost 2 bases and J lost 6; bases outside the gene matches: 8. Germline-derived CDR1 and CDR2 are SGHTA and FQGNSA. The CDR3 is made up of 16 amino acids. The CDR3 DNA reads TGTGCCAGCAGCTTATTTCAGGGGGCGCTACCCGGGGAGCTGTTTTTT. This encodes CASSLFQGALPGELFF.

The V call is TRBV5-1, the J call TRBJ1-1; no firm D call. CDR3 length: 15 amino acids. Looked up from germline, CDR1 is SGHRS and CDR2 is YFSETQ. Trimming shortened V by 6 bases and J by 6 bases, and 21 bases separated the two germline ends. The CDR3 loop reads CASTPRYPNPAEAFF. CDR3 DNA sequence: TGCGCCAGCACCCCCCGTTACCCTAACCCCGCTGAAGCTTTCTTT.

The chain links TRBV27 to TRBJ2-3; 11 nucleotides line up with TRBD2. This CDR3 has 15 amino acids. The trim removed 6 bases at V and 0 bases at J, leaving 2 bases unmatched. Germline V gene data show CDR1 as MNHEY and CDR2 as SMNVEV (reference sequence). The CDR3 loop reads CASRGLAASTDTQYF. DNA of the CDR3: TGTGCCAGCAGGGGACTAGCGGCTAGCACAGATACGCAGTATTTT.

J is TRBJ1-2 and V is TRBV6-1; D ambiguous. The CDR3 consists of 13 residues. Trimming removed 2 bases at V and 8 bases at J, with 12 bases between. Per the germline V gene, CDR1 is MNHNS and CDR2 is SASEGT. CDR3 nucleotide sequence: TGTGCCAGCAGTGAAAGTTTTTCTATGGGCTACACCTTC. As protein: CASSESFSMGYTF.

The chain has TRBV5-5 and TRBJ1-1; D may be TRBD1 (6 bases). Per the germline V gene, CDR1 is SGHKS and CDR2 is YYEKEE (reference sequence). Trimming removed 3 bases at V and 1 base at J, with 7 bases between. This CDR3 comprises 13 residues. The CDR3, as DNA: TGTGCCAGCAGCTCGGGACAGAACACTGAAGCTTTCTTT. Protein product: CASSSGQNTEAFF.

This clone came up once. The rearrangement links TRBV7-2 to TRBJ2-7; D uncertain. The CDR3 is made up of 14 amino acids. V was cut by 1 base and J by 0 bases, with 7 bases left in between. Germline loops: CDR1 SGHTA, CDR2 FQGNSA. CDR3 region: CASSLVASSYEQYF. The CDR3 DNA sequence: TGTGCCAGCAGCTTAGTAGCCAGCTCCTACGAGCAGTACTTC.

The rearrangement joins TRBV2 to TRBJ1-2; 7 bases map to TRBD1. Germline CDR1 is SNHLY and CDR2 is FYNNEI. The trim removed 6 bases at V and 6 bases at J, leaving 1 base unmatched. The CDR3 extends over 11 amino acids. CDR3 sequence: CASSDRDGYTF. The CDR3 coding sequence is TGTGCCAGCAGCGACAGGGATGGCTACACCTTC.

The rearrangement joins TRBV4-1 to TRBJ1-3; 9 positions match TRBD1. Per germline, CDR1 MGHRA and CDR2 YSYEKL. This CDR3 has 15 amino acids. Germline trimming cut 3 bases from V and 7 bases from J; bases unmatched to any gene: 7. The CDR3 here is CASSHPGQGANTIYF. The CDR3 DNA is TGCGCCAGCAGCCATCCGGGACAGGGTGCGAACACCATATATTTT.

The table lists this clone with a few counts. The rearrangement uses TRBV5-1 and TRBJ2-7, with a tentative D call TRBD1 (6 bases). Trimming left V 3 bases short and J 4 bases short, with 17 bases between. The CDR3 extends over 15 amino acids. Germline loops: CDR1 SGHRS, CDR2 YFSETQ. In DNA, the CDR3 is TGCGCCAGCAGCTCCACGACAGGCCCGACTTACGAGCAGTACTTC. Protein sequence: CASSSTTGPTYEQYF.

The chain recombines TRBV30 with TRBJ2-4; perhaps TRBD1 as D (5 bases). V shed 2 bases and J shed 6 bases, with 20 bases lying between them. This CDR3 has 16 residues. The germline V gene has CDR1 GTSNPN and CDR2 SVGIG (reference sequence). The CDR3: CAWSRHLTEKVNIQYF. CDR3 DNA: TGTGCCTGGAGTAGGCACCTGACAGAAAAAGTAAACATTCAGTACTTC.

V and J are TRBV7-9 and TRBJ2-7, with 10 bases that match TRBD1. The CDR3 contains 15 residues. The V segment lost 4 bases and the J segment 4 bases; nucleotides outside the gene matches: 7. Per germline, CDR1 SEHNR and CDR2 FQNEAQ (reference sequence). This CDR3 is CASSSLTGGTYEQYF. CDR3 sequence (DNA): TGTGCCAGCAGCTCCCTGACAGGGGGCACGTACGAGCAGTACTTC.

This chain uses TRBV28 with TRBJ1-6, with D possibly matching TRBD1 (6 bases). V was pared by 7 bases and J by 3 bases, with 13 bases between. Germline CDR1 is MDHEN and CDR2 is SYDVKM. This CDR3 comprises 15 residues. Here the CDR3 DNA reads TGTGCCAGCAACCTTCCGGACAGCTATAATTCACCCCTCCACTTT. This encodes CASNLPDSYNSPLHF.

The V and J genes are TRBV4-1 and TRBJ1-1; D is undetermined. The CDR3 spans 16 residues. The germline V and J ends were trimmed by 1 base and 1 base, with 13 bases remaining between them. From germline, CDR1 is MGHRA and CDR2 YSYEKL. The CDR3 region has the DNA TGCGCCAGCAGCCAAGGTCGCGCGGCTGGGAACACTGAAGCTTTCTTT. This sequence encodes CASSQGRAAGNTEAFF.

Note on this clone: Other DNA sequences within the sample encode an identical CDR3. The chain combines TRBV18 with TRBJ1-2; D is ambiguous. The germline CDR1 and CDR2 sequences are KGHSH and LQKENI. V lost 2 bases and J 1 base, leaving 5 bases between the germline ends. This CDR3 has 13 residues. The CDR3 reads CASSPGLNYGYTF. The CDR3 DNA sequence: TGTGCCAGCTCACCAGGCCTTAACTATGGCTACACCTTC.

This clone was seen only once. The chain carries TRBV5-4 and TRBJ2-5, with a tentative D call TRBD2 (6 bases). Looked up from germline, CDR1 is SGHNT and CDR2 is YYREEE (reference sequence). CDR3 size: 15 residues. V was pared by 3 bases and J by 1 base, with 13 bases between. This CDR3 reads CASSYLAGSQETQYF. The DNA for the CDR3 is TGTGCCAGCAGCTATTTGGCGGGGTCCCAAGAGACCCAGTACTTC. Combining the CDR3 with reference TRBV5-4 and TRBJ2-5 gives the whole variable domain ETGVTQSPTHLIKTRGQQVTLRCSSQSGHNTVSWYQQALGQGPQFIFQYYREEENGRGNFPPRFSGLQFPNYSSELNVNALELDDSALYLCASSYLAGSQETQYFGPGTRLLVL.

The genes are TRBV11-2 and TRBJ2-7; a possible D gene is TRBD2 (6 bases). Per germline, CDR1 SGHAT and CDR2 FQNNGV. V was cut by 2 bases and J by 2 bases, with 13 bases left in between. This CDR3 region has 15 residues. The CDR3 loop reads CASSLLVAGTYEQYF. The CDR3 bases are TGTGCCAGCAGCTTATTAGTGGCGGGAACCTACGAGCAGTACTTC.

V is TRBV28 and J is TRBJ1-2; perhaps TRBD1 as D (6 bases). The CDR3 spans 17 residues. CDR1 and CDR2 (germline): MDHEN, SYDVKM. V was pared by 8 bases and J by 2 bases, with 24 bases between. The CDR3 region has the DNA TGTGCCAGCCTACCGGGGGGCTCCCCGGGGGTGAACTATGGCTACACCTTC. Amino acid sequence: CASLPGGSPGVNYGYTF.

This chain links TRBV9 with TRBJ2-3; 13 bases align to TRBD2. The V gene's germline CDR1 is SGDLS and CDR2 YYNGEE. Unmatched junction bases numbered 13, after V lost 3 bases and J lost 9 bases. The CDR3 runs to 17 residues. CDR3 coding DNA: TGTGCCAGCAGCGAGGCACCAACTAGCGGGAGGGGGGGCACGCAGTATTTT. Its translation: CASSEAPTSGRGGTQYF.

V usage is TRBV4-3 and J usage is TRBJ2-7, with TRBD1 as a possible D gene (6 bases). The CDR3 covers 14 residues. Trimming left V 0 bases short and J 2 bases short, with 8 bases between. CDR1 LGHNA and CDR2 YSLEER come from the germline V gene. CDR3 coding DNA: TGCGCCAGCAGCCAAGACAGGGGCGCCTACGAGCAGTACTTC. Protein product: CASSQDRGAYEQYF.

The CDR3 nucleotides read TGTGCCAGCTCATCGAACAGGGCCGGCTCACCCCTCCACTTT. Its protein product is CASSSNRAGSPLHF. The chain links TRBV18 to TRBJ1-6; maybe TRBD1 (6 bases). The CDR3 runs 14 residues. Trimming cost V 5 bases and J 10 bases, with 15 bases left between them. In germline, CDR1 is KGHSH, CDR2 LQKENI.

The CDR3 loop reads CSASPGETQYF. As DNA, the CDR3 is TGCAGTGCTAGCCCGGGGGAGACCCAGTACTTC. The chain carries TRBV20-1 and TRBJ2-5, with D possibly matching TRBD2 (5 bases). Looked up from germline, CDR1 is DFQATT and CDR2 is SNEGSKA (reference sequence). V was clipped by 3 bases and J by 5 bases, with 7 bases between them. The CDR3 loop spans 11 amino acids.

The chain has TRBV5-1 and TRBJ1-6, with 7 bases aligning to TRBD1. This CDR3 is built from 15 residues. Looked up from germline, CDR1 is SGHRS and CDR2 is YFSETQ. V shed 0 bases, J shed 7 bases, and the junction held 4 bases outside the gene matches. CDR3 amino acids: CASSLGDSLNSPLHF. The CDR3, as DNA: TGCGCCAGCAGCTTGGGGGACAGCTTGAATTCACCCCTCCACTTT.